This TCR beta chain was sequenced in a study of blood T cell repertoires in COVID-19. Across the study: COVID-19 samples, acute and convalescent, were from the United States, Italy and Spain. From T cells, B-cell-depleted T cells, or PBMCs came the material, which was cDNA or gDNA.

Living in 24 US areas, the participants were between roughly 18 and 89 years of age. Cohorts were assigned according to the clinical history that participants reported. The junction had 14 bases not matched to a gene; V was cut back by 5 bases and J by 1 base. Germline lookup yields CDR1 LNHNV and CDR2 YYDKDF (reference sequence). This CDR3 has 18 residues. The data were produced by immunoSEQ multiplex PCR, yet TCRdb's version contains in-frame clones alone and is incomplete. This repertoire shows roughly 250,000 clones, approximately 84% found once; its top ten account for approximately 3.5%. The chain carries TRBV15 and TRBJ2-4; 7 bases are shared with TRBD1. The origin of this receptor is a woman aged 40 to 55 with acute COVID-19. The specimen was PBMCs or T cells enriched from blood (not recorded which). The CDR3, as DNA: TGTGCCACCAGCCGGAAAGGAACACAGGGGACCGCCAAAAACATTCAGTACTTC. The encoded protein is CATSRKGTQGTAKNIQYF.